The 22 T cell receptor beta chains given below trace back to one sample, sequenced in a study of blood T cell repertoires in COVID-19. Only in-frame clones appear in the TCRdb table, and some are missing; sequencing was by immunoSEQ multiplex PCR. Of 250,000 to 300,000 clones in the sample, more than 70% were seen once. What was sequenced was peripheral blood. Source of these receptors: a woman in her twenties or thirties with COVID-19, enrolled during active disease.

For this clone: This CDR3 is also generated by other DNA sequences in the sample. This chain uses TRBV28 with TRBJ2-3; the D is unclear. Trimming shortened V by 3 bases and J by 2 bases, and 6 bases separated the two germline ends. The CDR3 runs to 13 residues. Germline CDR1 is MDHEN and CDR2 is SYDVKM. For the CDR3, the DNA is TGTGCCAGCAGTTTCTCTAACACAGATACGCAGTATTTT. Protein product: CASSFSNTDTQYF.

The chain links TRBV11-3 to TRBJ2-1; possible D gene TRBD2, 5 bases. Trimming cost V 5 bases and J 7 bases, with 15 bases left between them. The germline V gene encodes CDR1 SGHNT and CDR2 YENEEA. This CDR3 is 14 amino acids long. CDR3 region: CASSRTGLVNEQFF. CDR3 coding DNA: TGTGCCAGCAGCCGTACGGGGTTGGTGAATGAGCAGTTCTTC.

The count of this clone is one. The rearrangement uses TRBV10-3 and TRBJ1-1; D perhaps matches TRBD1 (5 bases). Per the germline V gene, CDR1 is ENHRY and CDR2 is SYGVKD. V was shortened by 8 bases and J by 0 bases, with 10 bases between the two germline ends. The CDR3 length is 13 residues. The DNA of the CDR3 is TGTGCCATCGCGGGGGTCATGAACACTGAAGCTTTCTTT. Amino acid sequence: CAIAGVMNTEAFF.

As regards this clone: Other DNA sequences in the same sample also yield this CDR3. The chain uses TRBV5-6 and TRBJ2-7, with D perhaps matching TRBD2 (5 bases). This CDR3 is 14 amino acids long. Germline values: CDR1 SGHDT, CDR2 YYEEEE. V was clipped by 2 bases and J by 2 bases, with 11 bases between them. The chain's CDR3 is CASSLGGSPYEQYF. The CDR3, as DNA: TGTGCCAGCAGCTTAGGTGGGAGCCCCTACGAGCAGTACTTC.

This sequence joins TRBV10-3 and TRBJ1-5; TRBD1 matches at 8 bases. The germline CDR1 and CDR2 sequences are ENHRY and SYGVKD. This CDR3 spans 17 amino acids. Losses at the gene ends were 3 bases for V and 2 bases for J; bases not matched to a gene: 9. CDR3 loop: CAISDGRGREGNQPQHF. The CDR3 DNA sequence: TGTGCCATCAGTGATGGCAGGGGGCGTGAGGGCAATCAGCCCCAGCATTTT.

This rearrangement joins TRBV5-4 to TRBJ2-7, with 7 bases that match TRBD1. The CDR3 spans 15 residues. From germline, CDR1 is SGHNT and CDR2 YYREEE (reference sequence). J gave up 3 bases and V 4 bases, and 10 bases lay outside the gene matches. The CDR3 is CASSRDSPSIYEQYF. CDR3 bases: TGTGCCAGCAGCAGGGACAGTCCTTCCATCTACGAGCAGTACTTC. The complete variable domain, with remaining parts taken from reference TRBV5-4 and TRBJ2-7, reads ETGVTQSPTHLIKTRGQQVTLRCSSQSGHNTVSWYQQALGQGPQFIFQYYREEENGRGNFPPRFSGLQFPNYSSELNVNALELDDSALYLCASSRDSPSIYEQYFGPGTRLTVT.

The chain has TRBV7-2 and TRBJ2-3, with D perhaps TRBD1 (5 bases). V lost 1 base, J lost 2 bases, and 10 bases lay in between. There are 15 residues in the CDR3. In germline, CDR1 is SGHTA, CDR2 FQGNSA. The CDR3 sequence is CASSLDGRDTDTQYF. CDR3 bases: TGTGCCAGCAGCTTAGATGGCAGGGACACAGATACGCAGTATTTT. The variable domain in full, with the rest retrieved from reference TRBV7-2 and TRBJ2-3, is GAGVSQSPSNKVTEKGKDVELRCDPISGHTALYWYRQSLGQGLEFLIYFQGNSAPDKSGLPSDRFSAERTGGSVSTLTIQRTQQEDSAVYLCASSLDGRDTDTQYFGPGTRLTVL.

The chain couples TRBV12-2 to TRBJ1-2; the D call in the table, TRBD1, was not verified against the DNA. TRBV12-2 represents a pseudogene. This CDR3 has 14 residues. The CDR3 here is CASRHRTGVYGYTF. The CDR3 DNA sequence: TGTGCAAGTCGCCACCGGACAGGGGTCTATGGCTACACCTTC.

The V call is TRBV4-2, the J call TRBJ2-7; the match to TRBD2 covers 9 bases. CDR3 size: 15 residues. V lost 0 bases to trimming and J lost 3 bases; unmatched junction nucleotides: 3. Germline assignment: CDR1 LGHNA and CDR2 YNFKEQ. CDR3 nucleotides: TGTGCCAGCAGCCAAGACCTAGCGGGATTCTACGAGCAGTACTTC. It yields the protein CASSQDLAGFYEQYF.

The chain employs TRBV3-1 (or the pseudogene TRBV3-2) and TRBJ2-5; 13 bases are a match to TRBD2. Germline V gene data show CDR1 as LGHDT and CDR2 as YNNKEL (reference sequence). V was clipped by 4 bases and J by 5 bases; unmatched bases: 10. The CDR3 runs to 17 residues. CDR3 nucleotides: TGTGCCAGCAGCCTCCCCGTGACTAGCGGGAGGCGGGAGACCCAGTACTTC. It translates to CASSLPVTSGRRETQYF.

The chain uses TRBV30 and TRBJ2-3; 9 bases agree with TRBD2. Germline loops: CDR1 GTSNPN, CDR2 SVGIG (reference sequence). CDR3 length: 15 residues. The ends lost 2 bases at V and 5 bases at J; junction bases unmatched: 8. The CDR3 region is CAWSSKREAIDTQYF. The CDR3 bases are TGTGCCTGGAGTTCTAAGCGGGAGGCAATAGATACGCAGTATTTT.

The genes are TRBV27 and TRBJ2-5; D is possibly TRBD2 (6 bases). The germline CDR1 and CDR2 sequences are MNHEY and SMNVEV (reference sequence). Trimming removed 3 bases from V and 1 base from J, with 15 bases in between. The CDR3 length is 16 residues. DNA for the CDR3: TGTGCCAGCAGTTTGACGGCCGGGAGTCGCCAAGAGACCCAGTACTTC. Its protein product is CASSLTAGSRQETQYF.

This chain links TRBV28 with TRBJ2-7; D perhaps matches TRBD1 (6 bases). Germline V gives CDR1 MDHEN, CDR2 SYDVKM. Trimming pared 3 bases from V and 5 bases from J, leaving 14 bases between. The CDR3 spans 14 residues. CDR3 sequence (DNA): TGTGCCAGCAGTTTCGGACAGATGACGGACGAGCAGTACTTC. As protein: CASSFGQMTDEQYF.

This clone was seen only a few times. V and J are TRBV5-4 and TRBJ2-7, with 8 bases that match TRBD1. The V and J ends lost 4 bases and 2 bases, in that order; junction bases with no gene match: 5. Germline CDR1 reads SGHNT; CDR2 reads YYREEE (reference sequence). The CDR3 totals 14 residues. This CDR3 is CASSTGQGPYEQYF. In DNA, the CDR3 is TGTGCCAGCAGCACCGGACAGGGCCCCTACGAGCAGTACTTC.

This clone has more than one count but fewer than ten. The genes are TRBV5-4 and TRBJ2-3; TRBD1 is a possible D gene (6 bases). Germline assignment: CDR1 SGHNT and CDR2 YYREEE (reference sequence). Between the trimmed V and J ends, which lost 0 bases and 6 bases, there was a span of 17 bases. The CDR3 covers 16 residues. CDR3 region: CASSLARTAGDDTQYF. The CDR3 nucleotides read TGTGCCAGCAGCTTGGCCCGGACAGCAGGGGATGATACGCAGTATTTT.

This clone was found once. V and J are TRBV7-3 and TRBJ2-3; 7 bases line up with TRBD2. Germline lookup yields CDR1 SGHTA and CDR2 FQGTGA. CDR3 length: 18 residues. Germline trimming cut 2 bases from V and 4 bases from J; bases unmatched to any gene: 15. The CDR3 protein is CASSLREEAGLGADTQYF. The CDR3 bases are TGTGCCAGCAGCTTACGGGAGGAGGCCGGACTAGGAGCAGATACGCAGTATTTT.

This chain connects TRBV30 to TRBJ1-3; D may be TRBD1 (6 bases). The germline V gene has CDR1 GTSNPN and CDR2 SVGIG (reference sequence). V was trimmed by 0 bases and J by 6 bases, leaving 15 bases between them. The CDR3 extends over 15 amino acids. CDR3 loop: CAWSVQPGDINTIYF. DNA for the CDR3: TGTGCCTGGAGTGTACAGCCAGGGGACATAAACACCATATATTTT.

The sample holds one count of this clone. CDR3 bases: TGTGCCAGTAGTAACATAGCGGGAGGGAAGTACCAAGAGACCCAGTACTTC. Protein sequence: CASSNIAGGKYQETQYF. V usage is TRBV19 and J usage is TRBJ2-5; 11 nucleotides line up with TRBD2. Germline CDR1 reads LNHDA; CDR2 reads SQIVND (reference sequence). This CDR3 has 17 amino acids. V shed 4 bases, J shed 0 bases, and the junction held 7 bases outside the gene matches.

The V and J genes are TRBV2 and TRBJ2-2; 9 positions agree with TRBD1. This CDR3 comprises 15 residues. The ends lost 3 bases at V and 3 bases at J; junction bases unmatched: 2. Per the germline V gene, CDR1 is SNHLY and CDR2 is FYNNEI. The CDR3 region has the DNA TGTGCCAGCAGTGAGGGACAGGGTTACACCGGGGAGCTGTTTTTT. Translation gives CASSEGQGYTGELFF.

The chain has TRBV30 and TRBJ1-2, with 9 bases fitting TRBD1. V was pared by 4 bases and J by 8 bases, with 8 bases of the junction left unmatched. Germline V gene data show CDR1 as GTSNPN and CDR2 as SVGIG (reference sequence). There are 13 residues in the CDR3. In DNA, the CDR3 is TGTGCCTGGACTCACGGGACAGGGAGAGGCTACACCTTC. This codes for CAWTHGTGRGYTF.

This sequence joins TRBV6-5 and TRBJ2-3; TRBD2 might be the D (6 bases). Trimming left V 4 bases short and J 0 bases short, with 14 bases between. Per germline, CDR1 MNHEY and CDR2 SVGAGI. CDR3 length: 16 amino acids. CDR3 bases: TGTGCCAGCAGTTCTTGGGACTCTGCTAGCACAGATACGCAGTATTTT. Residues: CASSSWDSASTDTQYF.

This chain connects TRBV10-3 to TRBJ2-1, with 13 positions matching TRBD2. This CDR3 has 15 amino acids. Germline-derived CDR1 and CDR2 are ENHRY and SYGVKD. J gave up 9 bases and V 4 bases, and 6 bases lay outside the gene matches. This CDR3 is CAISGGTSGITEQFF. The DNA of the CDR3 is TGTGCCATCAGTGGTGGGACTAGCGGGATCACTGAGCAGTTCTTC.